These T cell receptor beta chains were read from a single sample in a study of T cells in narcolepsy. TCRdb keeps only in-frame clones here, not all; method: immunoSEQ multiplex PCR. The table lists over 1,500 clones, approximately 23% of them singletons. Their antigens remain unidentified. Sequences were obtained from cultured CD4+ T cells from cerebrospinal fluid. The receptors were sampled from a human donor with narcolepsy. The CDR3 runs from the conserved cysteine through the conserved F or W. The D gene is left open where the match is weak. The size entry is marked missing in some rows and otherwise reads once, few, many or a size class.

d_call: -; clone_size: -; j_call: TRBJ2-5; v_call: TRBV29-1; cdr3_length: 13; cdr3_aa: CSVPLVVQETQYF; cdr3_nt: TGCAGCGTACCCCTGGTGGTCCAAGAGACCCAGTACTTC
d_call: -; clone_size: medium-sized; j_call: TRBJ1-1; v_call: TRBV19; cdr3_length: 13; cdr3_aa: CASSIMLGTEAFF; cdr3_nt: TGTGCCAGTAGTATAATGTTGGGGACTGAAGCTTTCTTT
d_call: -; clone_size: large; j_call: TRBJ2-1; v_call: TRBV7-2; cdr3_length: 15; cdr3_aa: CASSLRGAAYNEQFF; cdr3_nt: TGTGCCAGCAGCTTAAGAGGGGCAGCCTACAATGAGCAGTTCTTC
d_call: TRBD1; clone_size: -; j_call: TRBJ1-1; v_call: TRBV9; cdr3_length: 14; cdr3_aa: CASSPLDRAVEAFF; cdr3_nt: TGTGCCAGCAGCCCCCTGGACAGGGCAGTGGAAGCTTTCTTT
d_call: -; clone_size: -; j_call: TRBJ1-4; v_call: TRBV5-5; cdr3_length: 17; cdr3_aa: CASSLGLPGPTNEKLFF; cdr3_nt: TGTGCCAGCAGCTTAGGGCTCCCTGGGCCAACTAATGAAAAACTGTTTTTT
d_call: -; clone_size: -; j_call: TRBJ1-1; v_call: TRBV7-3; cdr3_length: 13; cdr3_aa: CASSLSGNTEAFF; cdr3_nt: TGTGCCAGCAGCTTATCGGGGAACACTGAAGCTTTCTTT
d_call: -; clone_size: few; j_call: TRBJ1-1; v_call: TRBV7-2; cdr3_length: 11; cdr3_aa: CASSVGGIGFF; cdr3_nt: TGTGCCAGCAGCGTAGGAGGGATTGGTTTCTTT
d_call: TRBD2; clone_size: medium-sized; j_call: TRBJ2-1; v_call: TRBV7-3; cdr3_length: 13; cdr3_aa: CASSWGRGNEQFF; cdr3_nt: TGTGCCAGCAGCTGGGGGAGGGGCAATGAGCAGTTCTTC
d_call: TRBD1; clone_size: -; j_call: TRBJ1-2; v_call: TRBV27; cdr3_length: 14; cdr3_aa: CASSSRTGRDGYTF; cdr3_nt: TGTGCCAGCAGTTCCCGGACAGGGCGGGATGGCTACACCTTC
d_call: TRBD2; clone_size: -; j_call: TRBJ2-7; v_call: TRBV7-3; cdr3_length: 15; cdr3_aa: CASSSTASGAYEQYF; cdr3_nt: TGCGCCAGCAGCTCAACGGCTAGCGGTGCCTACGAGCAGTACTTC
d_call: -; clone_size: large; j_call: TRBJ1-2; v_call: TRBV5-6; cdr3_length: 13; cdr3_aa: CASSSPAGGGYTF; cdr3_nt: TGTGCCAGCAGCTCCCCTGCGGGGGGCGGCTACACCTTC
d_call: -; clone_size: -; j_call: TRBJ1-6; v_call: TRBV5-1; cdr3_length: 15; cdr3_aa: CASSLAPGAGSPLHF; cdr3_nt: TGTGCCAGCAGCTTGGCTCCCGGGGCGGGTTCACCCCTCCACTTT
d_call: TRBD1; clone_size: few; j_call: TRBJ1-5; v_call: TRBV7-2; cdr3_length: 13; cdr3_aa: CASQGVSNQPQHF; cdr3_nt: TGTGCCAGTCAGGGGGTTAGCAATCAGCCCCAGCATTTT
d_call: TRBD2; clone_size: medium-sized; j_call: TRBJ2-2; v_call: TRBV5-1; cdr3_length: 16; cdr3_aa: CASSMTSGRPQGELFF; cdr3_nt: TGCGCCAGCAGCATGACTAGCGGGAGACCCCAGGGGGAGCTGTTTTTT
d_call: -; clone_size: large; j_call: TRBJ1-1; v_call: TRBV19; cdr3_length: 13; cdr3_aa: CATSGGGGTEAFF; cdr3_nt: TGTGCCACTTCGGGAGGTGGGGGCACTGAAGCTTTCTTT
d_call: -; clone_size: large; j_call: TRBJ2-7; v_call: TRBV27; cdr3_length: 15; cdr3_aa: CASSGRDSLTYEQYF; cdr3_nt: TGTGCCAGCAGTGGGCGGGACAGTCTGACCTACGAGCAGTACTTC
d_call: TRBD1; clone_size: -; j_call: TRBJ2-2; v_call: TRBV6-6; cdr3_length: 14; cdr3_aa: CASKAGGYTGELFF; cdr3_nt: TGTGCCAGCAAGGCAGGGGGCTACACCGGGGAGCTGTTTTTT
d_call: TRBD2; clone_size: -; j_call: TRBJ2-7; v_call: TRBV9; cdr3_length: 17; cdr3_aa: CASSRQVLSAGGEEQYF; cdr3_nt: TGTGCCAGCAGCCGACAGGTCCTATCGGCGGGGGGTGAAGAGCAGTACTTC
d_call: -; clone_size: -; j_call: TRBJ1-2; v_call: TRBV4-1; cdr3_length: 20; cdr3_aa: CASSQRVRDFASGANYGYTF; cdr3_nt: TGCGCCAGCAGCCAGAGAGTTCGGGACTTCGCTTCGGGAGCTAACTATGGCTACACCTTC
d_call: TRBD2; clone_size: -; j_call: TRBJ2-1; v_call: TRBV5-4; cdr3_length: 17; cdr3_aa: CASSLTSGGGPGYEQFF; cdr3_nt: TGCGCCAGCAGCCTGACTAGCGGGGGGGGTCCCGGGTATGAGCAGTTCTTC
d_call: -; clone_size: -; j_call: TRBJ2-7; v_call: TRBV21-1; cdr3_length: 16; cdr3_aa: CASSGNVLHVLDEQYF; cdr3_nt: TGTGCCAGCAGTGGAAATGTGCTACACGTGTTAGACGAGCAGTACTTC
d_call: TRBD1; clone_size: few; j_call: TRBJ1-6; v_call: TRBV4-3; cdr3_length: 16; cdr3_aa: CASSQDQGGLGSPLHF; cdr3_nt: TGCGCCAGCAGCCAAGATCAGGGGGGGCTAGGTTCACCCCTCCACTTT
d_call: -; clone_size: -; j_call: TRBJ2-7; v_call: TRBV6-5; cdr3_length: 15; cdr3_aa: CASSSETGTGYEQYF; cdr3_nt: TGTGCCAGCAGTTCCGAAACCGGGACGGGGTACGAGCAGTACTTC
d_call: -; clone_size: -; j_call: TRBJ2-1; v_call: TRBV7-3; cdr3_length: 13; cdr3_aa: CASSTTTYNEQFF; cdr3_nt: TGTGCCAGCAGCACGACAACCTACAATGAGCAGTTCTTC
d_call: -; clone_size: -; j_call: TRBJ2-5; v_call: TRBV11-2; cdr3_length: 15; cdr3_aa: CASSQHGGRQETQYF; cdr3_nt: TGTGCCAGCAGCCAACACGGGGGGCGTCAAGAGACCCAGTACTTC
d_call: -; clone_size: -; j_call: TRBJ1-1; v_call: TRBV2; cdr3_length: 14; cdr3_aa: CASRLPGGRTEAFF; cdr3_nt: TGTGCCAGCAGGCTACCTGGGGGTAGGACTGAAGCTTTCTTT
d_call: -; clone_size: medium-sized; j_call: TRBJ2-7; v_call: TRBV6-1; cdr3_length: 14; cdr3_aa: CASSAGADSYEQYF; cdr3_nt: TGTGCCAGCAGTGCAGGGGCTGATTCCTACGAGCAGTACTTC
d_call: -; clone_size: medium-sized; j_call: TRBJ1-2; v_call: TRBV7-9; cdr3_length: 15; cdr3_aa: CASSLVASWNYGYTF; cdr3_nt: TGTGCCAGCAGCTTAGTTGCCTCCTGGAACTATGGCTACACCTTC
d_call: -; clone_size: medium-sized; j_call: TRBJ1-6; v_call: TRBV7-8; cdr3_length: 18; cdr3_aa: CASSLLRQESSYNSPLHF; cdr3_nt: TGTGCCAGCAGCTTACTCAGGCAGGAGAGCTCCTATAATTCACCCCTCCACTTT
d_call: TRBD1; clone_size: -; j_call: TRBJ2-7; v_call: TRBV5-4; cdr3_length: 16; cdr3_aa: CASSRIRQGAQREQYF; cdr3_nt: TGTGCCAGCAGCCGTATTCGACAGGGGGCGCAAAGAGAGCAGTACTTC
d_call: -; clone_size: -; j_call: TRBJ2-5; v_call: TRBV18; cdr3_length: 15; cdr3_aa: CASSPRLAPQETQYF; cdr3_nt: TGTGCCAGCTCACCACGGCTAGCCCCCCAAGAGACCCAGTACTTC
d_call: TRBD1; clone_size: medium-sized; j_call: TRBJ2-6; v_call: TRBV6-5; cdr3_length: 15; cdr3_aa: CASSTGQVLANVLTF; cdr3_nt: TGTGCCAGCAGCACCGGACAGGTCTTAGCCAACGTCCTGACTTTC
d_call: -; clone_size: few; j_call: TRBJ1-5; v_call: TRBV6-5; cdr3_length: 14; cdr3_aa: CASSESGLNQPQHF; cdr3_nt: TGCGCCAGCAGTGAGTCGGGTCTCAATCAGCCCCAGCATTTT
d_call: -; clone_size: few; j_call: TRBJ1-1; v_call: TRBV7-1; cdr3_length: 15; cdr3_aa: CASSLAGVGNTEAFF; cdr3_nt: TGTGCCAGCAGCTTAGCCGGGGTCGGAAACACTGAAGCTTTCTTT
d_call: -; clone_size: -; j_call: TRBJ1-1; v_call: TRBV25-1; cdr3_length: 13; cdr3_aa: CASSSSTPPEAFF; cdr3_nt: TGTGCCAGCAGTTCCAGTACCCCTCCTGAAGCTTTCTTT
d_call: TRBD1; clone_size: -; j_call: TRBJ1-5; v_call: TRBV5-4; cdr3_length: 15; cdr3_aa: CASSLATGSAQPQHF; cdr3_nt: TGTGCCAGCAGCTTGGCGACAGGGTCGGCTCAGCCCCAGCATTTT
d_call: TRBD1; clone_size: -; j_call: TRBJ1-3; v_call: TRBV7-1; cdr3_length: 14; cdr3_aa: CASSMPGQGMAIYF; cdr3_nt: TGTGCCAGCAGCATGCCGGGACAGGGGATGGCCATATATTTT
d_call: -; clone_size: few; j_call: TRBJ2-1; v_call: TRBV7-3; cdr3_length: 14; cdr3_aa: CASSLHGPSNEQFF; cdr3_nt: TGTGCCAGCAGCCTACATGGGCCCAGCAATGAGCAGTTCTTC
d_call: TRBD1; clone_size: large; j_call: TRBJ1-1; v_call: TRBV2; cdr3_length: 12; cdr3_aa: CASRQGDTEAFF; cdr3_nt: TGTGCCAGCAGACAGGGGGATACTGAAGCTTTCTTT
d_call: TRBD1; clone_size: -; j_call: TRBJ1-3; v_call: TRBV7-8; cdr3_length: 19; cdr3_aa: CASSLRDRRSISSGNTIYF; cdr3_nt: TGTGCCAGCAGCTTAAGGGACAGGCGATCGATAAGCTCTGGAAACACCATATATTTT
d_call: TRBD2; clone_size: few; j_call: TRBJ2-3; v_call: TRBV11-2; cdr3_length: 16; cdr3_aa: CASSQGGGGDTDTQYF; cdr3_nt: TGTGCCAGCAGCCAAGGGGGCGGGGGGGACACAGATACGCAGTATTTT
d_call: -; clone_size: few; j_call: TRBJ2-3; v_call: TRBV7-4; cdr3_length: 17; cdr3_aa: CASSSRGTYRNTDTQYF; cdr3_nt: TGTGCCAGCAGCTCCCGTGGGACTTACAGAAACACAGATACGCAGTATTTT
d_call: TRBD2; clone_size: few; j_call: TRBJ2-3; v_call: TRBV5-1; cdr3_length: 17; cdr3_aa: CASSLGALAGSTDTQYF; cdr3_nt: TGCGCCAGCAGCTTGGGGGCCTTAGCGGGAAGCACAGATACGCAGTATTTT
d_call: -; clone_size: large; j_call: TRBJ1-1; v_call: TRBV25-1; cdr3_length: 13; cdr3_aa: CASSLNRAIEAFF; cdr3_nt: TGTGCCAGCAGCCTTAACAGGGCCATTGAAGCTTTCTTT
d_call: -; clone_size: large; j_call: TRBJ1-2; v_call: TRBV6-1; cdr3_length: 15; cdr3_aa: CASSESRGAQYGYTF; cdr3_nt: TGTGCCAGCAGTGAATCTCGGGGGGCACAATATGGCTACACCTTC
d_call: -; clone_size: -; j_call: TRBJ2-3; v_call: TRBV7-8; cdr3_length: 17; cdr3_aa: CASSSRGTYRNTDTQYF; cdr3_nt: TGTGCCAGCAGCTCCCGTGGGACTTACAGAAACACAGATACGCAGTATTTT
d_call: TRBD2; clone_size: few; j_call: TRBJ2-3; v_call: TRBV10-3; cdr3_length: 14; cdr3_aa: CASTSGGNTDTQYF; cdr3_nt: TGTGCCAGCACTAGCGGGGGGAACACAGATACGCAGTATTTT
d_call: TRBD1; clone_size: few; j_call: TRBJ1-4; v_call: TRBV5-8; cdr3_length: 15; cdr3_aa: CASSFRTGGGEKLFF; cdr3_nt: TGTGCCAGCAGCTTCCGGACAGGGGGCGGTGAAAAACTGTTTTTT
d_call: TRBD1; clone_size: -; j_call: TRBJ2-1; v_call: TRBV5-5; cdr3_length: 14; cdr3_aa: CASSLGGQGAEQFF; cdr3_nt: TGTGCCAGCAGCTTGGGGGGACAGGGTGCTGAGCAGTTCTTC
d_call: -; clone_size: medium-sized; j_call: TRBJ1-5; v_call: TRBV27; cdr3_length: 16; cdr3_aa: CASPPGLIILLQPQHF; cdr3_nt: TGTGCCAGCCCCCCCGGGCTGATCATACTCCTTCAGCCCCAGCATTTT